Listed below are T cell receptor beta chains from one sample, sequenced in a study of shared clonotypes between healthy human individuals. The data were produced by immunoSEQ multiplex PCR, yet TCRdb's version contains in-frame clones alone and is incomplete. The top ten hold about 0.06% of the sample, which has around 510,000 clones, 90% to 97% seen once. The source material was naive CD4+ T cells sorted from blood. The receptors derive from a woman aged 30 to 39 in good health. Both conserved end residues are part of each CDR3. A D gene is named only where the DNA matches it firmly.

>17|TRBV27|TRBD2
CASSLLGLAGDGNEQFF
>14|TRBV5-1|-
CASSLLGVRSEAFF
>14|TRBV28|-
CASSPTGRAYGYTF
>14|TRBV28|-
CASSSEIMNTEAFF
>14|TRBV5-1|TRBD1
CASSLSGQEYGYTF
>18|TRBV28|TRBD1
CASSLGGSPGQGAYEQYF
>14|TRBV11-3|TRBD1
CASSRGQGPDTQYF
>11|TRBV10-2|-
CASGQNYGYTF
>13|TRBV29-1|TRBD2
CSVGPAGTGELFF
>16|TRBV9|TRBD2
CASSVTSGRTTDTQYF
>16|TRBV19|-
CASIQGNRPNTGELFF
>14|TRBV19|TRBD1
CASRDWDSFYGYTF
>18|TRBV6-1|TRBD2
CASSEAGLAGGFQETQYF
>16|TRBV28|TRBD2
CASSSPLAGTYNEQFF
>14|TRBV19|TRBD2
CASRGLAGGLEQFF
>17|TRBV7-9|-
CASSWNRDRAVGNTIYF
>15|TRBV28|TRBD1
CATYRGTGASYEQYF
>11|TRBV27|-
CATRSSYEQYF
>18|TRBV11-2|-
CASSLRFQRKSNTDTQYF
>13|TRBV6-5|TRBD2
CASSRLAWNEQFF
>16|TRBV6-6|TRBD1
CASRPGTGSSNQPQHF
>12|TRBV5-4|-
CASSLHPYEQYF
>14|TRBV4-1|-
CASSQPPAIEKLFF
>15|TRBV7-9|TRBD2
CASSWGASGPYEQYF
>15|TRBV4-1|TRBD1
CASSQPGQGANEQFF
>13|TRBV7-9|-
CASSYKDVQGYTF
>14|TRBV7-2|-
CASSLALSNQPQHF
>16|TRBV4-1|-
CASSQIGGAYQNGYTF
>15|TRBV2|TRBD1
CASSPVGGGAFGYTF
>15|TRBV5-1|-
CASSFGLLAKNIQYF
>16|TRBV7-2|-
CASSLVFGTIRYEQYF
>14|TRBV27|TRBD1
CASTPGGAEETQYF
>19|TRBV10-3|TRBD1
CAISNPRTRTGRITYEQYF
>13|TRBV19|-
CASSIQSADTQYF
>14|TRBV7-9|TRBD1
CASRLTGDNTEAFF
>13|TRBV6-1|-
CASRKAGTIEAFF
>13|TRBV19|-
CASSGSGVQPQHF
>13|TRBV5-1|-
CASSLRPDYEQYF
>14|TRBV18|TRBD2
CASSPGGRTGELFF
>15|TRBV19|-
CASSSPGRRTGELFF
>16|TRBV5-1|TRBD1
CASSLPSGTGSDGYTF
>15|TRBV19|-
CASSQSPVTYNEQFF
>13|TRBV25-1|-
CASRTSGANVLTF
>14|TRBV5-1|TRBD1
CASSVPGQGYGYTF
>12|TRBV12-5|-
CASGLDLGELFF
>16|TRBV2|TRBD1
CASRGDRASSYNEQFF
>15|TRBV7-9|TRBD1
CASSLQGMAGNTIYF
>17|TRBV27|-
CASSLSGGGRGNYEQYF
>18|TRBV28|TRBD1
CASPPRGRIPNSNQPQHF
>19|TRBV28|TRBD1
CASSSLDGTGASLGYGYTF
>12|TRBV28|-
CASYRSGNTIYF
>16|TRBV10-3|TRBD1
CAISGDRVASGNTIYF
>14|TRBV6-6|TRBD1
CASSNRGQNTEAFF
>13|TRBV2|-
CASRQGGDSPLHF
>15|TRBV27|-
CASSTGGAWTGELFF
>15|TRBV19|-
CASSIQTSYQETQYF
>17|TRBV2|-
CASSQGGVATRENIQYF
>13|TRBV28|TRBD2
CASRRTSSYEQYF
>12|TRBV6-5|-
CASRRDHYGYTF
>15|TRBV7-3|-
CASSLIGGGNTEAFF